This T cell receptor beta chain was found in a study of cytomegalovirus exposure and HLA in healthy donors. Germline CDR1 reads MNHNS; CDR2 reads SASEGT. V lost 6 bases, J lost 0 bases, and 14 bases lay in between. This CDR3 is 15 amino acids long. Use of 60 Vbeta and 13 Jbeta primers characterized the PCR. The method was immunoSEQ multiplex PCR; TCRdb's version includes in-frame clones alone and lacks a portion of them. The sample has 150,000 to 200,000 clones, 87% seen once. This clone has only one observation. The target antigen is unknown. Study observations and caveats: About 90% or about 30% of the time was how often most TCR beta V segments were productive, according to an earlier analysis. An analysis that was carried out later associated 16,951 TCR beta sequences with HLA alleles at 0.05 false discovery rate. A later analysis linked a missense DCLRE1C variant to TCR beta V- and J-gene trimming. The study labeled fewer than 200 TCR beta chains cytomegalovirus-associated.

The TCR originated in a boy aged 2 to 9 in good health and CMV-seronegative. Source material: PBMCs. This chain joins TRBV6-1 and TRBJ2-5; TRBD2 is a possible D gene (6 bases). The CDR3 DNA follows: TGTGCCAGCAGGGGACTTAGCGGATACCAAGAGACCCAGTACTTC. This codes for CASRGLSGYQETQYF.